Presented here are 16 T cell receptor beta chains from one specimen sequenced in a study of T cell repertoires in cytomegalovirus infection. No antigen has been identified for these receptors. One entry per CDR3 protein, called by TCRdb with MiXCR from the reads. The sample yields about 130,000 distinct CDR3 sequences, roughly a quarter seen once. Sequences were obtained from PBMCs, sequenced either directly or after in vitro stimulation (not recorded which). These TCRs come from a human donor in good health (CMV status not recorded). Some clones in this sample may be carry-over from other donors' samples.

This clonotype was seen more than once but under ten times. The chain has TRBV7-2 and TRBJ2-1; the D is unclear. The V and J ends lost 1 base and 9 bases respectively, with 16 bases between them. Germline CDR1 is SGHTA and CDR2 is FQGNSA. The CDR3 totals 15 residues. In DNA, the CDR3 is TGTGCCAGCAGCTTAGACAGCGTTCCGAGTGTTGAGCAGTTCTTC. As protein: CASSLDSVPSVEQFF.

The rearrangement uses TRBV7-2 and TRBJ2-1, with 10 nucleotides matching TRBD2. Germline loops: CDR1 SGHTA, CDR2 FQGNSA. The CDR3 sequence is 17 residues long. The V segment lost 3 bases and the J segment 2 bases; nucleotides outside the gene matches: 7. The CDR3 DNA reads TGTGCCAGCAGCTTGGACACCGGGACTAGCGCCTACAATGAGCAGTTCTTC. Translation gives CASSLDTGTSAYNEQFF.

In its sample, this clonotype was seen many times. The chain couples TRBV7-2 to TRBJ2-1; D assignment may be TRBD1 or TRBD2 (5 bases each). Trimming pared 0 bases from V and 6 bases from J, leaving 9 bases between. The germline gives CDR1 SGHTA, CDR2 FQGNSA. This CDR3 is built from 14 residues. The CDR3 loop is CASSLAAGANEQFF. Written as DNA, the CDR3 is TGTGCCAGCAGCTTAGCGGCCGGGGCCAATGAGCAGTTCTTC. Full variable domain (remainder filled in from reference TRBV7-2 and TRBJ2-1): GAGVSQSPSNKVTEKGKDVELRCDPISGHTALYWYRQSLGQGLEFLIYFQGNSAPDKSGLPSDRFSAERTGGSVSTLTIQRTQQEDSAVYLCASSLAAGANEQFFGPGTRLTVL.

This clonotype has just a few counts. V gene TRBV28 combines with J gene TRBJ2-2; D remains ambiguous. CDR3 size: 13 residues. V was clipped by 8 bases and J by 5 bases, with 12 bases between them. Germline CDR1 MDHEN, CDR2 SYDVKM. CDR3 region: CASVGIGTGELFF. CDR3 DNA sequence: TGTGCCAGCGTGGGGATTGGTACCGGGGAGCTGTTTTTT.

This clonotype was seen a handful of times. J is TRBJ1-3 and V is TRBV4-1; a possible D gene is TRBD1 (6 bases). V dropped 4 bases and J dropped 0 bases, with 10 bases sitting between them. This CDR3 has 15 amino acids. CDR1 is MGHRA, CDR2 YSYEKL, per germline. CDR3 DNA: TGCGCCAGCAGCCCCGACAGGAACTCTGGAAACACCATATATTTT. Protein sequence: CASSPDRNSGNTIYF.

This clonotype was seen only a few times. The gene calls are TRBV19 and TRBJ1-5, with D tentatively TRBD1 (6 bases). The germline V and J ends were trimmed by 8 bases and 1 base, with 15 bases remaining between them. This CDR3 spans 15 amino acids. CDR1 and CDR2 (germline): LNHDA, SQIVND (reference sequence). The CDR3 DNA sequence: TGTGCCAGTTCAAACACGGACAGAAGCAATCAGCCCCAGCATTTT. Translating gives CASSNTDRSNQPQHF. Full variable domain (rest looked up from reference TRBV19 and TRBJ1-5): DGGITQSPKYLFRKEGQNVTLSCEQNLNHDAMYWYRQDPGQGLRLIYYSQIVNDFQKGDIAEGYSVSREKKESFPLTVTSAQKNPTAFYLCASSNTDRSNQPQHFGDGTRLSIL.

The gene calls are TRBV12-5 and TRBJ1-1; D is possibly TRBD1 (6 bases). Trimming stripped 6 bases from V and 3 bases from J, with 14 bases between. Germline CDR1 LGHNT, CDR2 FRNRAP. The CDR3 loop spans 14 amino acids. The chain's CDR3 is CASGLGGRDTEAFF. The DNA for the CDR3 is TGTGCTAGTGGCCTGGGGGGGCGAGACACTGAAGCTTTCTTT.

The gene calls are TRBV6-5 and TRBJ2-1; 8 bases align to TRBD1. The CDR3 runs 14 residues. V was clipped by 5 bases and J by 7 bases; unmatched bases: 7. Germline V lookup: CDR1 MNHEY, CDR2 SVGAGI. The CDR3 is CASSTQGARNEQFF. The CDR3 coding sequence is TGTGCCAGCAGTACCCAGGGGGCAAGGAATGAGCAGTTCTTC.

This clonotype was detected a few times. The rearrangement uses TRBV20-1 and TRBJ2-1, with 16 nucleotides matching TRBD2. The CDR3 covers 16 residues. V was clipped by 5 bases and J by 10 bases; unmatched bases: 11. Germline V lookup: CDR1 DFQATT, CDR2 SNEGSKA (reference sequence). The CDR3 is CSADQGTSGRGGEQFF. The CDR3, as DNA: TGCAGTGCTGATCAAGGGACTAGCGGGAGGGGAGGGGAGCAGTTCTTC.

The CDR3, as DNA: TGCAGTGCTAGGGCCGGGACAGTCCCCACTGAAGCTTTCTTT. This encodes CSARAGTVPTEAFF. V usage is TRBV20-1 and J usage is TRBJ1-1; 7 nucleotides line up with TRBD1. CDR3 length: 14 amino acids. Germline CDR1 reads DFQATT; CDR2 reads SNEGSKA (reference sequence). Trimming at V came to 3 bases and at J to 4 bases, leaving 8 bases not matched to a gene.

The rearrangement links TRBV11-2 to TRBJ2-7; 7 bases are a match to TRBD2. With 3 bases clipped from V and 3 bases from J, the junction kept 8 bases outside the gene matches. Germline CDR1 reads SGHAT; CDR2 reads FQNNGV. This CDR3 contains 15 residues. CDR3 sequence: CASSFNRGSFYEQYF. In DNA form, the CDR3 reads TGTGCCAGCAGCTTTAATCGCGGGAGTTTCTACGAGCAGTACTTC.

The rearrangement uses TRBV11-3 and TRBJ2-2, with 8 bases aligning to TRBD1. This CDR3 contains 14 residues. From germline, CDR1 is SGHNT and CDR2 YENEEA. V dropped 2 bases and J dropped 7; count of bases not matched to a gene: 3. The CDR3 region has the DNA TGTGCCAGCAGCTTACAGGGGGCGGTCGGGGAGCTGTTTTTT. Translation gives CASSLQGAVGELFF.

This clonotype was observed a handful of times. V usage is TRBV7-9 and J usage is TRBJ1-1; D remains ambiguous. The V end was cut by 2 bases, the J end by 10 bases, with 11 bases between. The CDR3 is made up of 12 amino acids. Germline V gives CDR1 SEHNR, CDR2 FQNEAQ (reference sequence). The CDR3 nucleotides read TGTGCCAGCAGCTTATGGACGGATGGAGCTTTCTTT. It codes for CASSLWTDGAFF. Supplemented by reference TRBV7-9 and TRBJ1-1, the full variable domain reads DTGVSQNPRHKITKRGQNVTFRCDPISEHNRLYWYRQTLGQGPEFLTYFQNEAQLEKSRLLSDRFSAERPKGSFSTLEIQRTEQGDSAMYLCASSLWTDGAFFGQGTRLTVV.

The chain recombines TRBV7-6 with TRBJ2-7; 15 positions match TRBD2. Trimming removed 5 bases from V and 3 bases from J; junction bases left unmatched: 5. The germline gives CDR1 SGHVS, CDR2 FNYEAQ. The CDR3 totals 16 residues. CDR3 nucleotide sequence: TGTGCCAGCAGCCCGCGGGGACTAGCGGGAGGCTACGAGCAGTACTTC. It translates to CASSPRGLAGGYEQYF.

In the case of this clonotype: A clone one base away is much larger, so this may be a read error. The chain recombines TRBV7-2 with TRBJ1-5; no clear D gene. This CDR3 region has 13 residues. The ends were cut back, 5 bases at V and 9 bases at J, with 14 bases in the middle. Germline loops: CDR1 SGHTA, CDR2 FQGNSA. This chain's CDR3 is CASSPSGVRPQHF. The CDR3 nucleotides are TGTGCCAGCAGCCCGAGTGGAGTTCGGCCCCAGCATTTT. Drawing the rest from reference TRBV7-2 and TRBJ1-5, the complete variable domain is GAGVSQSPSNKVTEKGKDVELRCDPISGHTALYWYRQSLGQGLEFLIYFQGNSAPDKSGLPSDRFSAERTGGSVSTLTIQRTQQEDSAVYLCASSPSGVRPQHFGDGTRLSIL.

The sample holds a few counts of this clonotype. The chain carries TRBV7-8 and TRBJ2-2; D is unclear. The V end lost 1 base, the J end lost 2 bases, and 11 bases lay between the germline ends. CDR1 and CDR2 from the germline V gene are SGHVS and FQNEAQ. The CDR3 loop spans 16 amino acids. CDR3 sequence (DNA): TGTGCCAGCAGCTTAGGGGCTATGATTAACACCGGGGAGCTGTTTTTT. This encodes CASSLGAMINTGELFF. The full variable domain, its missing parts supplied by reference TRBV7-8 and TRBJ2-2, is GAGVSQSPRYKVAKRGQDVALRCDPISGHVSLFWYQQALGQGPEFLTYFQNEAQLDKSGLPSDRFFAERPEGSVSTLKIQRTQQEDSAVYLCASSLGAMINTGELFFGEGSRLTVL.